The present T cell receptor beta chain was sequenced within a study of graft-versus-host responses after intestinal transplantation. Repertoires were generated with immunoSEQ multiplex PCR, while TCRdb's copy carries only in-frame clones and drops some. The sample lists about 45,000 clones, 91% occurring once. This material consisted of PBMCs, taken 524 days after transplant. This TCR was sampled from a human patient who received an intestinal transplant, so some T cells may come from the graft donor.

The CDR3 DNA is TGCGCCAGCAGCCAAGAGTCCAGGTATGGCACTGAAGCTTTCTTT. Its protein is CASSQESRYGTEAFF. This sequence joins TRBV4-1 and TRBJ1-1, with no clear D. The CDR3 has 15 amino acids. Germline CDR1 reads MGHRA; CDR2 reads YSYEKL. Trimming removed 0 bases at V and 4 bases at J, with 12 bases between.